This T cell receptor (beta chain) was sequenced in a study of blood T cell repertoires in COVID-19. The protocol was immunoSEQ multiplex PCR, while the TCRdb copy is restricted to in-frame clones and leaves out a portion. This sample has over 85,000 clones, with roughly 91% found just once. This CDR3 has 14 residues. The V gene end was trimmed by 5 bases and the J gene end by 8 bases; junction bases not matched to a gene: 10. Per the germline V gene, CDR1 is MDHEN and CDR2 is SYDVKM. This clone came up a few times. This TCR was sampled from an elderly woman with active COVID-19. Sequencing was done on a sample of peripheral blood. V gene TRBV28 combines with J gene TRBJ2-3, with TRBD2 matching 7 bases. The CDR3 is CASSPGGPGATQYF. The DNA of the CDR3 is TGTGCCAGCAGTCCGGGGGGACCTGGGGCTACGCAGTATTTT.